This T cell receptor (beta chain) originates from a study of early T cells in non-severe SARS-CoV-2 infection. Study-wide background: Alpha and beta chains were unpaired, from unsorted whole-blood bulk RNA.

Individual cDNA molecules carried attached unique molecular identifiers. TCRdb itself ran the 5' RACE reads through MiXCR, one entry per CDR3 protein. Here the sample spans 80,000 to 95,000 distinct CDR3 sequences, about 14% being singletons. The CDR3 is 14 amino acids. The germline CDR1 and CDR2 sequences are PRHDT and FYEKMQ (reference sequence). Trimming stripped 4 bases from V and 4 bases from J, with 13 bases between. Overall study findings and caveats: In VDJdb matching, anti-spike CD8 responses were favored while private and CD4 specificities went missing.

Worth noting for this clonotype: Its specificity is unknown.

The chain uses TRBV13 and TRBJ2-5, with D perhaps being TRBD1 or TRBD2 (7 bases each). The receptor comes from an adult who was a healthcare worker with PCR-confirmed SARS-CoV-2 infection or an uninfected control (not recorded which). The sequenced material came from whole blood. In DNA, the CDR3 is TGTGCCAGCAGCTCGACAGGGAGGGTAGAGACCCAGTACTTC. Translating gives CASSSTGRVETQYF. The full variable domain, in which reference TRBV13 and TRBJ2-5 provide the parts outside the CDR3, is AAGVIQSPRHLIKEKRETATLKCYPIPRHDTVYWYQQGPGQDPQFLISFYEKMQSDKGSIPDRFSAQQFSDYHSELNMSSLELGDSALYFCASSSTGRVETQYFGPGTRLLVL.